The 25 T cell receptor beta chains presented below share a single source sample, sequenced in a study of cytomegalovirus exposure and HLA in healthy donors. Use of 60 Vbeta and 13 Jbeta primers characterized the PCR. Here immunoSEQ multiplex PCR was the method, and the copy in TCRdb shows in-frame clones only, minus some. The sample contains roughly 150,000 clones, around 72% of which appear only once. Sequences were obtained from PBMCs. These receptors were collected from a woman aged 40 to 49 in good health and CMV-seropositive.

This clone was counted between two and nine times. The rearrangement joins TRBV10-2 to TRBJ2-1; 11 bases fit TRBD2. CDR1 WSHSY and CDR2 SAAADI come from the germline V gene. The CDR3 has 15 amino acids. The J segment lost 3 bases and the V segment lost 7 bases, leaving 5 bases of the junction unmatched. The DNA of the CDR3 is TGCGCCAGCAATCCGGGACTAGCGGTCTACAATGAGCAGTTCTTC. Translated: CASNPGLAVYNEQFF.

J is TRBJ1-1 and V is TRBV7-8; D is unclear. CDR3 size: 12 residues. V dropped 5 bases and J dropped 1 base, with 5 bases sitting between them. From germline, CDR1 is SGHVS and CDR2 FQNEAQ. In nucleotides, the CDR3 is TGTGCCAGCAGCCGGGAGAACACTGAAGCTTTCTTT. Its translation: CASSRENTEAFF.

The V and J genes are TRBV5-6 and TRBJ2-5; 13 nucleotides match TRBD2. Germline CDR1 reads SGHDT; CDR2 reads YYEEEE. Trimming at V came to 4 bases and at J to 2 bases, leaving 11 bases not matched to a gene. The CDR3 runs to 18 residues. CDR3 DNA sequence: TGTGCCAGCAGCAGACTAGCGGGGGGTACCCGGGTGCAAGAGACCCAGTACTTC. Protein sequence: CASSRLAGGTRVQETQYF.

The CDR3 sequence: CAISVLEGGYTF. As DNA, the CDR3 is TGTGCCATCAGTGTCCTTGAGGGTGGCTACACCTTC. This chain connects TRBV10-3 to TRBJ1-2, with D unresolved. CDR1 ENHRY and CDR2 SYGVKD come from the germline V gene. The CDR3 has 12 residues. The V and J ends lost 4 bases and 7 bases respectively, with 10 bases between them.

This clone is a singleton in its sample. The chain uses TRBV9 and TRBJ1-6; D is ambiguous. The germline V gene has CDR1 SGDLS and CDR2 YYNGEE. V dropped 4 bases and J dropped 10 bases, with 12 bases sitting between them. This CDR3 contains 13 residues. The CDR3 protein is CASSTSAESPLHF. For the CDR3, the DNA is TGTGCCAGCAGCACATCGGCGGAATCACCCCTCCACTTT.

V and J are TRBV9 and TRBJ1-3, with D unresolved. The CDR3 length is 16 residues. V was clipped by 0 bases and J by 1 base, with 11 bases between them. Germline CDR1 is SGDLS and CDR2 is YYNGEE. The CDR3 loop is CASSVGAVTSGNTIYF. The CDR3 DNA follows: TGTGCCAGCAGCGTAGGGGCAGTTACTTCTGGAAACACCATATATTTT.

The chain links TRBV2 to TRBJ2-5; D is perhaps TRBD1 (5 bases). V was cut by 5 bases and J by 4 bases, with 17 bases left in between. The CDR3 has 15 amino acids. The V gene's germline CDR1 is SNHLY and CDR2 FYNNEI. The CDR3 is CASSSRTRGLETQYF. The DNA of the CDR3 is TGTGCCAGCAGTTCTCGGACAAGGGGTTTAGAGACCCAGTACTTC.

The chain couples TRBV6-6 to TRBJ1-2; no reliable D call. The germline V gene encodes CDR1 MNHNY and CDR2 SVGAGI (reference sequence). The CDR3 length is 15 residues. V lost 0 bases, J lost 5 bases, and 13 bases lay in between. This CDR3 reads CASSYSAAGRYGYTF. DNA for the CDR3: TGTGCCAGCAGTTACTCTGCGGCGGGTAGATATGGCTACACCTTC.

To note about this clone: Distinct nucleotide sequences in the sample also encode this CDR3. The V gene is TRBV27, the J gene TRBJ1-1; D possibly corresponds to TRBD1 (5 bases). V was pared by 4 bases and J by 5 bases, with 11 bases between. CDR1 is MNHEY and CDR2 is SMNVEV in the germline V gene (reference sequence). This CDR3 region has 13 residues. CDR3 coding DNA: TGTGCCAGCAGTTCCCCCGGGGGGACTGAAGCTTTCTTT. This sequence encodes CASSSPGGTEAFF.

The gene calls are TRBV28 and TRBJ2-1; the match to TRBD2 covers 8 bases. Per the germline V gene, CDR1 is MDHEN and CDR2 is SYDVKM. The V and J ends lost 5 bases and 5 bases, in that order; junction bases with no gene match: 8. The CDR3 is 15 residues long. The CDR3 DNA reads TGTGCCAGCAGTCCCCCGGGGACTAGAAACAATGAGCAGTTCTTC. It is translated as CASSPPGTRNNEQFF.

Concerning this clone itself: The junction and the germline gene differ at one end; a read error may be behind it. This chain uses TRBV10-3 with TRBJ2-4; TRBD2 agrees at 11 bases. The CDR3 is 19 amino acids. Germline values: CDR1 ENHRY, CDR2 SYGVKD. The CDR3 spells CAISESAASGGRSQNSQYF. CDR3 DNA sequence: TGTGCCATCAGTGAGTCTGCGGCTAGCGGGGGGCGGTCCCAAAACAGTCAGTACTTC.

The chain recombines TRBV7-2 with TRBJ1-2; D remains unclear. V was pared by 0 bases and J by 8 bases, with 7 bases between. The germline CDR1 and CDR2 sequences are SGHTA and FQGNSA. The CDR3 contains 12 residues. Here the CDR3 DNA reads TGTGCCAGCAGCTTAGCCCGGTTGGGCTACACCTTC. Residues: CASSLARLGYTF. Full variable domain (remainder filled in from reference TRBV7-2 and TRBJ1-2): GAGVSQSPSNKVTEKGKDVELRCDPISGHTALYWYRQSLGQGLEFLIYFQGNSAPDKSGLPSDRFSAERTGGSVSTLTIQRTQQEDSAVYLCASSLARLGYTFGSGTRLTVV.

The chain has TRBV23-1 and TRBJ2-5; D ambiguous. The J call may not be correct, given that the DNA end is closer to TRBJ2-7. TRBV23-1 is known as an ORF, though its function is uncertain. The CDR3 has 12 amino acids. Written as DNA, the CDR3 is TGCGCCAGCAGTCAAAAATACTACGAGCAGTACTTC. Its translation: CASSQKYYEQYF.

The V gene is TRBV7-3, the J gene TRBJ2-1; 7 bases match TRBD1. J lost 10 bases, V lost 1 base, and 4 bases had no gene match. The germline CDR1 and CDR2 sequences are SGHTA and FQGTGA. This CDR3 is 13 amino acids long. For the CDR3, the DNA is TGTGCCAGCAGCTTAATTCGGGGACAGGAGCAGTTCTTC. Its translation: CASSLIRGQEQFF.

V is TRBV10-3 and J is TRBJ1-1, with TRBD1 matching 8 bases. The CDR3 has 13 residues. In germline, CDR1 is ENHRY, CDR2 SYGVKD. J gave up 6 bases and V 10 bases, and 10 bases lay outside the gene matches. The DNA for the CDR3 is TGTGCCAGCCAGGGGGCCGCGGTCGCTGAAGCTTTCTTT. Protein: CASQGAAVAEAFF.

The chain uses TRBV27 and TRBJ2-1; 7 bases fit TRBD2. The junction had 6 bases not matched to a gene; V was cut back by 6 bases and J by 10 bases. This CDR3 spans 12 amino acids. Germline values: CDR1 MNHEY, CDR2 SMNVEV (reference sequence). CDR3 region: CASSLSGVEQFF. The CDR3 DNA reads as TGTGCCAGCAGCCTAAGCGGGGTAGAGCAGTTCTTC.

The rearrangement links TRBV7-2 to TRBJ1-4; D might be TRBD1 (6 bases). V dropped 3 bases and J dropped 8 bases, with 10 bases sitting between them. Per germline, CDR1 SGHTA and CDR2 FQGNSA. The CDR3 length is 13 residues. CDR3 protein: CASSFGQPEKLFF. The CDR3 region has the DNA TGTGCCAGCAGCTTCGGACAGCCCGAAAAACTGTTTTTT.

The gene calls are TRBV30 and TRBJ2-5, with TRBD2 identical over 7 bases. Per germline, CDR1 GTSNPN and CDR2 SVGIG (reference sequence). The V and J ends lost 0 bases and 2 bases, in that order; junction bases with no gene match: 12. This CDR3 region has 17 residues. DNA for the CDR3: TGTGCCTGGAGTGTCGGGGTATCAGCGGGGATTCAAGAGACCCAGTACTTC. Protein sequence: CAWSVGVSAGIQETQYF.

The chain is built from TRBV29-1 and TRBJ2-7; 7 bases are shared with TRBD1. After removal of 3 bases from V and 6 bases from J, the junction contained 11 bases not matched to a gene. The CDR3 spans 14 residues. The germline V gene encodes CDR1 SQVTM and CDR2 ANQGSEA. Here the CDR3 reads CSVDFSGTEGEQYF. The CDR3 DNA reads TGCAGCGTTGATTTTTCGGGGACAGAGGGCGAGCAGTACTTC.

The count of this clone is one. The V gene is TRBV2, the J gene TRBJ2-7; perhaps TRBD1 as D (6 bases). The V and J ends lost 4 bases and 2 bases respectively, with 9 bases between them. CDR3 length equals 13 residues. Germline CDR1 is SNHLY and CDR2 is FYNNEI. The CDR3 DNA follows: TGTGCCAGCAGTGCTACAGGGCCCTACGAGCAGTACTTC. Amino acid sequence: CASSATGPYEQYF.

The J gene is TRBJ1-1, the V gene TRBV6-5; D is uncertain. V lost 0 bases, J lost 0 bases, and 8 bases lay in between. Looked up from germline, CDR1 is MNHEY and CDR2 is SVGAGI. CDR3 length: 15 amino acids. The CDR3 loop is CASSYSRVLNTEAFF. The DNA of the CDR3 is TGTGCCAGCAGTTACTCGAGGGTTTTGAACACTGAAGCTTTCTTT.

The chain links TRBV6-1 to TRBJ2-5; 8 nucleotides match TRBD2. The CDR3 is 14 residues long. V shed 3 bases, J shed 8 bases, and the junction held 8 bases outside the gene matches. Germline V CDR1 and CDR2: MNHNS, SASEGT. The CDR3 DNA is TGTGCCAGCAGTGACCGAGCGGGGGCAACAACCCAGTACTTC. Its translation is CASSDRAGATTQYF.

The chain joins TRBV30 to TRBJ1-1, with D perhaps TRBD1 (5 bases). V was cut by 8 bases and J by 0 bases, with 10 bases left in between. The germline CDR1 and CDR2 sequences are GTSNPN and SVGIG (reference sequence). This CDR3 has 12 residues. CDR3 coding DNA: TGTGCCCGAAGACAGATGAACACTGAAGCTTTCTTT. Amino acids: CARRQMNTEAFF. The entire variable domain, with the rest obtained from reference TRBV30 and TRBJ1-1, is as follows: SQTIHQWPATLVQPVGSPLSLECTVEGTSNPNLYWYRQAAGRGLQLLFYSVGIGQISSEVPQNLSASRPQDRQFILSSKKLLLSDSGFYLCARRQMNTEAFFGQGTRLTVV.

J is TRBJ2-2 and V is TRBV28; D is undetermined. Germline loops: CDR1 MDHEN, CDR2 SYDVKM. The CDR3 totals 12 residues. V lost 6 bases to trimming and J lost 10 bases, with 12 bases between them. CDR3 DNA sequence: TGTGCCAGCAGCCTCGTTATCCCGGAGCTGTTTTTT. Protein: CASSLVIPELFF.

The chain couples TRBV30 to TRBJ1-1; 7 positions agree with TRBD1. V was clipped by 5 bases and J by 1 base; unmatched bases: 13. This CDR3 has 16 amino acids. Germline values: CDR1 GTSNPN, CDR2 SVGIG (reference sequence). The CDR3 DNA is TGTGCCTGGGGTTCGAGACAGGGTGTAAGGAACACTGAAGCTTTCTTT. It is translated as CAWGSRQGVRNTEAFF.